This TCR beta chain was sequenced during a study of cytomegalovirus exposure and HLA in healthy donors. Study findings and constraints: Reported findings show TCR beta sequences accurately forecast HLA-A and HLA-B alleles in most subjects. With later analysis, a missense DCLRE1C variant became linked to TCR beta V- and J-gene trimming. High specificity and sensitivity for cytomegalovirus status were reported for the classifier. Per a later analysis, HLA-associated TCR beta chains showed more clonal expansion than other, equally common TCR beta chains.

This clone was picked up one time. Antigen: not known. The primer mix had 60 Vbeta and 13 Jbeta primers. This table comes from immunoSEQ multiplex PCR, and its TCRdb copy is limited to in-frame clones, with some not included. The data contain roughly 97,000 clones, about 80% of them singletons. The source of this sequence is a woman aged 40 to 49 in good health and CMV-seronegative. The sequenced sample was PBMCs.

DNA of the CDR3: TGCGCCAGCAGCTTTCGGTTAACCCATGGCTACACCTTC. Translation gives CASSFRLTHGYTF. J is TRBJ1-2 and V is TRBV5-1; D gene unclear. Trimming shortened V by 2 bases and J by 6 bases, and 11 bases separated the two germline ends. The CDR3 length is 13 residues. CDR1 is SGHRS, CDR2 YFSETQ, per germline.